Listed here are 7 T cell receptor beta chains from one sample, sequenced in a study of blood T cell repertoires in COVID-19. TCRdb's table, derived via immunoSEQ multiplex PCR, lists solely in-frame clones and lacks some. The sample contains roughly 60,000 clones, more than 65% of which appear only once. The sample taken for sequencing was peripheral blood. These receptors were collected from a human donor in a cohort sampled during active COVID-19.

This sequence joins TRBV14 and TRBJ2-7; no definite D call. The ends were cut back, 9 bases at V and 0 bases at J, with 15 bases in the middle. Germline CDR1 and CDR2: SGHDN and FVKESK. The CDR3 consists of 14 residues. The CDR3 DNA reads as TGTGCCAGGGTCTCTTTTATGGCCTCCTACGAGCAGTACTTC. Its translation is CARVSFMASYEQYF.

The genes are TRBV4-2 and TRBJ2-4; 7 positions match TRBD2. With 1 base clipped from V and 8 bases from J, the junction kept 11 bases outside the gene matches. CDR3 length: 16 amino acids. Germline lookup yields CDR1 LGHNA and CDR2 YNFKEQ. The CDR3 nucleotides are TGTGCCAGCAGCCAAGTAACCCAGCGGGGCTCCGACATTCAGTACTTC. Its translation is CASSQVTQRGSDIQYF.

The chain uses TRBV5-1 and TRBJ2-3; no clear D gene. Germline V lookup: CDR1 SGHRS, CDR2 YFSETQ. V lost 4 bases and J lost 1, with 7 bases in between. This CDR3 has 13 amino acids. The CDR3: CASSPHRTDTQYF. CDR3 in DNA: TGCGCCAGCAGCCCACACCGCACAGATACGCAGTATTTT. The whole variable domain, filled in from reference TRBV5-1 and TRBJ2-3, reads KAGVTQTPRYLIKTRGQQVTLSCSPISGHRSVSWYQQTPGQGLQFLFEYFSETQRNKGNFPGRFSGRQFSNSRSEMNVSTLELGDSALYLCASSPHRTDTQYFGPGTRLTVL.

J is TRBJ2-7 and V is TRBV5-1, with 12 nucleotides matching TRBD2. CDR1 is SGHRS and CDR2 is YFSETQ in the germline V gene. V gave up 0 bases and J gave up 3 bases; unmatched junction bases: 10. The CDR3 covers 18 residues. The CDR3 region has the DNA TGCGCCAGCAGCTTGGTCCGGACTAGCGGGACCCCCCGCTACGAGCAGTACTTC. It specifies CASSLVRTSGTPRYEQYF.

The chain couples TRBV28 to TRBJ2-2, with a possible D match to TRBD1 (6 bases). The CDR3 totals 13 residues. The V gene's germline CDR1 is MDHEN and CDR2 SYDVKM. The germline V and J ends were trimmed by 5 bases and 7 bases, with 11 bases remaining between them. Here the CDR3 DNA reads TGTGCCAGCAGTCCACTACAGGGCGGGGAGCTGTTTTTT. This gives the protein CASSPLQGGELFF.

This chain joins TRBV28 and TRBJ1-1, with D tentatively TRBD1 (5 bases). Trimming shortened V by 2 bases and J by 0 bases, and 19 bases separated the two germline ends. CDR3 length: 18 residues. Germline V gene sequence: CDR1 MDHEN, CDR2 SYDVKM. CDR3 in amino acids: CASSLPHWQGRMNTEAFF. The CDR3 nucleotides read TGTGCCAGCAGTTTACCCCATTGGCAGGGAAGAATGAACACTGAAGCTTTCTTT.

The chain carries TRBV5-6 and TRBJ2-7, with D possibly being TRBD2 (7 bases). Deletions cut 6 bases from V and 0 bases from J, with 16 bases between. Germline V gene data show CDR1 as SGHDT and CDR2 as YYEEEE. This CDR3 has 15 residues. CDR3 protein: CASTLGGVSSYEQYF. CDR3 bases: TGTGCCAGCACCTTAGGGGGGGTTAGCTCCTACGAGCAGTACTTC.